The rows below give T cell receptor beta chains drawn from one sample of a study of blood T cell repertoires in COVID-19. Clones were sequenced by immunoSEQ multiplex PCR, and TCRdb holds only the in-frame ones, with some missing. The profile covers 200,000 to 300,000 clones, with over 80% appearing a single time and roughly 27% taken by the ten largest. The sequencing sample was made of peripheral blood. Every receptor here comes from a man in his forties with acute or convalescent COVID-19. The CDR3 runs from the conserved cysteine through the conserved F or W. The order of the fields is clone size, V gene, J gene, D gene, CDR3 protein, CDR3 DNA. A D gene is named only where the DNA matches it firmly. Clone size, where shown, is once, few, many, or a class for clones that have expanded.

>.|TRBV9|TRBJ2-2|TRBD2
CASSVLAGGPTGELFF
TGTGCCAGCAGCGTACTAGCGGGAGGCCCCACCGGGGAGCTGTTTTTT
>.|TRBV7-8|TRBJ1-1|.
CASSRGRETEAFF
TGTGCCAGCAGCCGTGGGAGGGAGACTGAAGCTTTCTTT
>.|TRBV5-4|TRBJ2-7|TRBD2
CASSSRLAGGPGEQYF
TGTGCCAGCAGCTCGAGACTAGCGGGAGGGCCGGGCGAGCAGTACTTC
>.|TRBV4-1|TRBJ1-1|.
CASSQGRVHTEAFF
TGCGCCAGCAGCCAAGGGCGGGTCCACACTGAAGCTTTCTTT
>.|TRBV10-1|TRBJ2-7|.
CASSELGRGNEQYF
TGCGCCAGCAGTGAACTTGGCAGGGGCAACGAGCAGTACTTC
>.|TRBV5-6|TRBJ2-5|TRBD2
CASSVSGSGETQYF
TGTGCCAGCAGCGTTAGCGGGAGCGGGGAGACCCAGTACTTC
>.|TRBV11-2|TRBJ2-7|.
CASSWKGGDGYEQYF
TGTGCCAGCAGCTGGAAAGGGGGGGACGGCTACGAGCAGTACTTC
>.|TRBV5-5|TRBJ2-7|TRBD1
CASSQAGTGSYEQYF
TGTGCCAGCAGCCAAGCCGGGACAGGCTCCTACGAGCAGTACTTC
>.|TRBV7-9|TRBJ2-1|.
CASSFGSINEQFF
TGTGCCAGCAGCTTCGGGAGTATTAATGAGCAGTTCTTC
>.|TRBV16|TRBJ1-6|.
CASSHQGRFGSPLHF
TGTGCCAGCAGCCATCAGGGGAGATTTGGTTCACCCCTCCACTTT
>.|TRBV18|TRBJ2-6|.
CASSSISGAGANVLTF
TGTGCCAGCTCATCTATTTCGGGGGCTGGGGCCAACGTCCTGACTTTC
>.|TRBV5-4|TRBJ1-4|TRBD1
CASSLTGAEKLFF
TGTGCCAGCAGCCTGACAGGGGCCGAAAAACTGTTTTTT
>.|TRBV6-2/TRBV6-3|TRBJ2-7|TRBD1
CASSRPGTGYGEQYF
TGTGCCAGCAGCCGACCCGGGACAGGGTACGGGGAGCAGTACTTC
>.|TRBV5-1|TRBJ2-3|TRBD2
CASSLGGSSGGTDTQYF
TGCGCCAGCAGCTTGGGAGGCTCTAGCGGGGGCACAGATACGCAGTATTTT
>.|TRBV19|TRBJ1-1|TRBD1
CASTPTGEGNTEAFF
TGTGCCAGTACCCCGACAGGGGAGGGGAACACTGAAGCTTTCTTT
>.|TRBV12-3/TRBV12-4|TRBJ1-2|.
CASSNLGSHGYTF
TGTGCCAGCAGTAATCTGGGGAGCCATGGCTACACCTTC
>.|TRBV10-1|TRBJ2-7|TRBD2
CASSLAGSTYEQYF
TGCGCCAGCAGTCTAGCGGGAAGCACCTACGAGCAGTACTTC
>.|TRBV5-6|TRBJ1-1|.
CASSAVGGTEAFF
TGTGCCAGCAGCGCCGTGGGGGGCACTGAAGCTTTCTTT
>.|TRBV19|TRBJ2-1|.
CASSMGQSYNEQFF
TGTGCCAGTAGTATGGGACAATCTTACAATGAGCAGTTCTTC
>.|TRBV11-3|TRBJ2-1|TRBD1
CASSTGQGEQFF
TGTGCCAGCAGCACTGGACAGGGGGAGCAGTTCTTC
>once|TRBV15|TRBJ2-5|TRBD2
CATSRGLAEETQYF
TGTGCCACCAGCAGAGGACTAGCGGAAGAGACCCAGTACTTC
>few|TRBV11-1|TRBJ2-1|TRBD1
CASSLEDRGDNEQFF
TGTGCCAGCAGCTTAGAGGACAGGGGAGACAATGAGCAGTTCTTC
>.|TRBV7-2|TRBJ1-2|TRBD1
CASSLDPGQEYGYTF
TGTGCCAGCAGCTTAGATCCGGGACAGGAATATGGCTACACCTTC
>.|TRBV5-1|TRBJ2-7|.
CASSLEANLYEQYF
TGCGCCAGCAGCTTGGAAGCAAATCTCTACGAGCAGTACTTC
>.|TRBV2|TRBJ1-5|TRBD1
CASSGTGEGQPQHF
TGTGCCAGCAGTGGGACAGGGGAGGGTCAGCCCCAGCATTTT
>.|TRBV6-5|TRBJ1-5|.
CASSPLLGVNQPQHF
TGTGCCAGCAGTCCGCTCCTAGGGGTCAATCAGCCCCAGCATTTT
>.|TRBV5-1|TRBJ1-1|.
CASSLVQGRGTEAFF
TGCGCCAGCAGCTTGGTCCAGGGTCGAGGCACTGAAGCTTTCTTT
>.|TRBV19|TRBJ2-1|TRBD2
CASSAGVAGRVYHEQFF
TGTGCCAGTAGTGCCGGTGTAGCGGGACGAGTTTATCATGAGCAGTTCTTC
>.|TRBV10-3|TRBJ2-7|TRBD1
CAISSRMTGAYEQYF
TGTGCCATCAGTTCAAGGATGACAGGGGCCTACGAGCAGTACTTC
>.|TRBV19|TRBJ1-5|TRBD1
CASSEGTGRLVNQPQHF
TGTGCCAGTAGTGAGGGGACAGGCCGCCTTGTCAATCAGCCCCAGCATTTT
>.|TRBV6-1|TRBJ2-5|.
CASSEVWWPPATQYF
TGTGCCAGCAGTGAAGTGTGGTGGCCTCCTGCGACCCAGTACTTC
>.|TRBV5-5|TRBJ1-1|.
CASSPRLTGGRVTEAFF
TGTGCCAGCAGCCCAAGACTGACCGGGGGAAGAGTCACTGAAGCTTTCTTT
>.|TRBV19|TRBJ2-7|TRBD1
CASSAGTGGSYEQYF
TGTGCCAGTAGTGCCGGGACAGGGGGCTCCTACGAGCAGTACTTC
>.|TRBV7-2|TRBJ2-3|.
CASSFQGSADTQYF
TGTGCCAGCAGCTTTCAGGGTTCGGCAGATACGCAGTATTTT
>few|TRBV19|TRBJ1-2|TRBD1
CASSTSRDSHGYTF
TGTGCCAGTAGTACGTCCCGGGACAGTCATGGCTACACCTTC
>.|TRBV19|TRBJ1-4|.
CASSRHGATNEKLFF
TGTGCCAGTAGTCGACACGGTGCAACTAATGAAAAACTGTTTTTT
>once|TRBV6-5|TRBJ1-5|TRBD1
CASSSDRTTSNQPQHF
TGTGCCAGCAGTTCGGACAGGACCACAAGCAATCAGCCCCAGCATTTT
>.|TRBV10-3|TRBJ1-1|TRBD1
CAISTSDRENTEAFF
TGTGCCATCAGCACCTCTGACAGGGAGAACACTGAAGCTTTCTTT
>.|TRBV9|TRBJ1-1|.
CASSFPPGQEAFF
TGTGCCAGCAGCTTCCCTCCGGGACAAGAAGCTTTCTTT
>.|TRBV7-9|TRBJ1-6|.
CASSLNSVETLHF
TGTGCCAGCAGCCTAAACTCAGTGGAGACCCTCCACTTT
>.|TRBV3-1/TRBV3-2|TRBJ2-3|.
CASSQDREIADTQYF
TGTGCCAGCAGCCAAGATCGAGAGATTGCAGATACGCAGTATTTT
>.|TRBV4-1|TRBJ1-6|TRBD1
CASSLEEQGSPLHF
TGCGCCAGCAGCCTAGAAGAACAGGGGAGTCCCCTCCACTTT
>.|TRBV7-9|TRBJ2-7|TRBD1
CASSLEYWTGNEQYF
TGTGCCAGCAGCTTAGAGTATTGGACAGGCAACGAGCAGTACTTC
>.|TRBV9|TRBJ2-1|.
CASSGRGRDGNEQFF
TGTGCCAGCAGCGGTCGTGGGCGGGACGGGAATGAGCAGTTCTTC
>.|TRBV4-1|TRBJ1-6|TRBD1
CASSQGGQGPSLTLHF
TGCGCCAGCAGCCAAGGGGGACAGGGCCCGTCTTTGACCCTCCACTTT
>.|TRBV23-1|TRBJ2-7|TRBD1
CASAPGQATYEQYF
TGCGCCAGCGCCCCTGGACAGGCCACCTACGAGCAGTACTTC
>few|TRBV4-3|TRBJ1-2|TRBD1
CASSQALQGDYGYTF
TGCGCCAGCAGCCAAGCCCTCCAGGGGGACTATGGCTACACCTTC
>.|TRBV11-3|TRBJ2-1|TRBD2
CASSLDYGTSGYNEQFF
TGTGCCAGCAGCTTAGATTACGGGACTAGCGGTTACAATGAGCAGTTCTTC
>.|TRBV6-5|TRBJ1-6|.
CASSYAGSNSPLHF
TGTGCCAGCAGTTACGCAGGGTCAAATTCACCCCTCCACTTT
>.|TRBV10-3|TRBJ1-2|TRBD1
CAISAGTGYGYTF
TGTGCCATCAGTGCCGGGACAGGGTATGGCTACACCTTC
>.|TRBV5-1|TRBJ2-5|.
CASSSLQETQYF
TGCGCCAGCAGCTCCCTCCAAGAGACCCAGTACTTC
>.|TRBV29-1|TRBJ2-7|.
CSVDQGGYEQYF
TGCAGCGTAGATCAGGGCGGTTACGAGCAGTACTTC
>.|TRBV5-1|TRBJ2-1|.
CASSLNLVNEQFF
TGCGCCAGCAGCTTGAACCTAGTCAATGAGCAGTTCTTC
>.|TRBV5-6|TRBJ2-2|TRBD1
CASSQNRGGTGELFF
TGTGCCAGCAGCCAGAACAGGGGCGGTACCGGGGAGCTGTTTTTT
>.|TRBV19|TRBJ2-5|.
CASSISGVETQYF
TGTGCCAGTAGTATATCGGGGGTCGAGACCCAGTACTTC
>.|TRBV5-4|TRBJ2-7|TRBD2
CASSLSGGLSYEQYF
TGTGCCAGCAGCTTGTCGGGGGGTCTCTCCTACGAGCAGTACTTC
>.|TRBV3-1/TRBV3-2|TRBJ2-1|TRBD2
CASSVTGTSRPNEQFF
TGTGCCAGCAGCGTAACCGGGACTAGCAGACCCAATGAGCAGTTCTTC